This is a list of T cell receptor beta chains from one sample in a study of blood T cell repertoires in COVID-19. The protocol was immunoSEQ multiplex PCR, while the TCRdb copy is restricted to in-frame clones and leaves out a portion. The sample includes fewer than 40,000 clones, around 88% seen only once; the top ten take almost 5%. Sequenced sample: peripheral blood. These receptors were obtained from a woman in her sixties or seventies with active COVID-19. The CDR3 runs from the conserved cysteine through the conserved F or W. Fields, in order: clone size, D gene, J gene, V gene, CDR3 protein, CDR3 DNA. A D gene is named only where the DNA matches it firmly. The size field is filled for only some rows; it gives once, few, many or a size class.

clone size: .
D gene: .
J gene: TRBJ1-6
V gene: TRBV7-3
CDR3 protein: CASSLKPPGNSPLHF
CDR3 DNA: TGTGCCAGCAGCTTAAAGCCCCCGGGTAATTCACCCCTCCACTTT

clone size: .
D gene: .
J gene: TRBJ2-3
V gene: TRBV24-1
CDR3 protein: CATSEQTSTDTQYF
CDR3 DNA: TGTGCCACCAGTGAGCAGACTAGCACAGATACGCAGTATTTT

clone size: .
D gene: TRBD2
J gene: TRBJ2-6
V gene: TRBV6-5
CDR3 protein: CASLAGSSGANVLTF
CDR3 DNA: TGTGCCAGCCTAGCGGGAAGCTCTGGGGCCAACGTCCTGACTTTC

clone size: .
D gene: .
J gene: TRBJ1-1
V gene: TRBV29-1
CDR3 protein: CSVDRMGGGWAAFF
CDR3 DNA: TGCAGCGTTGATCGCATGGGGGGAGGGTGGGCAGCTTTCTTT

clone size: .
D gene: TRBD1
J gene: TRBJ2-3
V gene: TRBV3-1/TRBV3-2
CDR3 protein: CASSRQGTISTDTQYF
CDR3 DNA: TGTGCCAGCAGTCGACAGGGCACCATCAGCACAGATACGCAGTATTTT

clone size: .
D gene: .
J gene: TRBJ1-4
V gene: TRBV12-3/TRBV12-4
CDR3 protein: CASSLAREEKLFF
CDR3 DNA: TGTGCCAGCAGTTTAGCGCGTGAGGAAAAACTGTTTTTT

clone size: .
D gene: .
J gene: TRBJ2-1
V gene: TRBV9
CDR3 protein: CASSPGGTTHSEWTSRYNEQFF
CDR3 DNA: TGTGCCAGCAGCCCAGGGGGGACAACCCACTCGGAGTGGACTAGCCGATACAATGAGCAGTTCTTC

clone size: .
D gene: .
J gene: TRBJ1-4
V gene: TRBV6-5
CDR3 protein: CATQARGAEKLFF
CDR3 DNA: TGTGCCACCCAGGCCCGCGGGGCTGAAAAACTGTTTTTT

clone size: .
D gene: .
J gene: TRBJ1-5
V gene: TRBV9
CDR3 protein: CASSVGPTNQPQHF
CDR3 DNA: TGTGCCAGCAGCGTAGGGCCCACCAATCAGCCCCAGCATTTT

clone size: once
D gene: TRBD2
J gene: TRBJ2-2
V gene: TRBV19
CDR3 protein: CASSAVLAGGTGELFF
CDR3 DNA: TGTGCCAGTAGTGCAGTCCTAGCGGGGGGGACCGGGGAGCTGTTTTTT

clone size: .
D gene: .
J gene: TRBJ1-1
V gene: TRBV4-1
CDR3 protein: CASSQDQNLNTEAFF
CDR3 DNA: TGCGCCAGCAGCCAAGACCAAAATTTGAACACTGAAGCTTTCTTT

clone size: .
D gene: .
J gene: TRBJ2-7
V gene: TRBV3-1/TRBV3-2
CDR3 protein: CASSQTSGSYEQYF
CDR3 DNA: TGTGCCAGCAGCCAAACTAGTGGTTCCTACGAGCAGTACTTC

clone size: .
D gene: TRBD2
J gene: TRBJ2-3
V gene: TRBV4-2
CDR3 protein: CASSPALAGGGTQYF
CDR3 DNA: TGTGCCAGCAGCCCAGCCCTAGCGGGGGGGGGAACGCAGTATTTT

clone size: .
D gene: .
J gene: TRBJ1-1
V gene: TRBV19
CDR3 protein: CASQWGGNTEAFF
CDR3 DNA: TGTGCCAGCCAGTGGGGAGGGAACACTGAAGCTTTCTTT

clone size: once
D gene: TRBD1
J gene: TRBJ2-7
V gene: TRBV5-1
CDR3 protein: CASSLGLQGERDEQYF
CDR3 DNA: TGCGCCAGCAGCTTGGGGTTGCAGGGGGAACGGGACGAGCAGTACTTC

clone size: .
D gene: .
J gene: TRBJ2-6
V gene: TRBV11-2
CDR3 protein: CASSETAGANVLTF
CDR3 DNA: TGTGCCAGCAGCGAGACAGCTGGGGCCAACGTCCTGACTTTC

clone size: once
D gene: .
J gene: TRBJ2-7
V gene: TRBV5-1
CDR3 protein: CASSLGTALISYEQYF
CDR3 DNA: TGCGCCAGCAGCTTGGGAACAGCCTTAATTTCCTACGAGCAGTACTTC

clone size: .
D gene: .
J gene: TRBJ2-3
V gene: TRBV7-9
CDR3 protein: CASSLSQVPSTDTQYF
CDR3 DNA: TGTGCCAGCAGCTTATCCCAGGTACCTAGCACAGATACGCAGTATTTT

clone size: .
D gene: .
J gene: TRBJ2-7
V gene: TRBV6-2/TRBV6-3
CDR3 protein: CASSYSGASGSYEQYF
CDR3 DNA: TGTGCCAGCAGTTACTCGGGGGCCTCCGGCTCCTACGAGCAGTACTTC

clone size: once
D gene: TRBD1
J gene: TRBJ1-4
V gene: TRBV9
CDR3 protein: CASSARTGEKLFF
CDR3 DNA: TGTGCCAGCAGCGCAAGGACAGGTGAAAAACTGTTTTTT

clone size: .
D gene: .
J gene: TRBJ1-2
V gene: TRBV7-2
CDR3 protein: CASPTDTLFNYGYTF
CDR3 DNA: TGTGCCAGCCCGACAGATACCCTCTTTAACTATGGCTACACCTTC

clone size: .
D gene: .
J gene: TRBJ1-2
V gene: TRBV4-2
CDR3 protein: CASSQSTGNYGYTF
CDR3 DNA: TGTGCCAGCAGCCAGAGTACAGGGAACTATGGCTACACCTTC

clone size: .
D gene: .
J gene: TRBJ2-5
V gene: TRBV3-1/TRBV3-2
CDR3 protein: CASSQGPQETQYF
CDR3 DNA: TGTGCCAGCAGCCAAGGGCCCCAAGAGACCCAGTACTTC

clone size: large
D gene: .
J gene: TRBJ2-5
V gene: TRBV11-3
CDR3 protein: CASSLDTGYTYQETQYF
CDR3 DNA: TGTGCCAGCAGCTTAGATACGGGTTATACGTACCAAGAGACCCAGTACTTC

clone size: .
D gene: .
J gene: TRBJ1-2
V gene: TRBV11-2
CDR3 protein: CASSRVGQRDYGYTF
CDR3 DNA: TGTGCCAGCAGCAGGGTAGGACAGCGAGACTATGGCTACACCTTC

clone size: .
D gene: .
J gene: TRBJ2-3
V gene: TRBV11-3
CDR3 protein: CASSLVVAPATDTQYF
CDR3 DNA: TGTGCCAGCAGCCTAGTTGTAGCTCCGGCGACAGATACGCAGTATTTT

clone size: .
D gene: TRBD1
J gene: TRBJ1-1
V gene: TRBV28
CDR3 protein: CATQGQVDTEAFF
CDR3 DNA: TGTGCCACCCAAGGACAGGTAGACACTGAAGCTTTCTTT

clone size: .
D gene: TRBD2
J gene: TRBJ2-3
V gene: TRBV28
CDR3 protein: CASSSPGAGGDTQYF
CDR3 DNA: TGTGCCAGCAGCTCTCCCGGGGCCGGGGGGGATACGCAGTATTTT

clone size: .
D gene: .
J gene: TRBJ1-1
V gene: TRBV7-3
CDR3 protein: CASSLQPGTEAFF
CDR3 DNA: TGTGCCAGCAGCTTACAACCGGGGACTGAAGCTTTCTTT

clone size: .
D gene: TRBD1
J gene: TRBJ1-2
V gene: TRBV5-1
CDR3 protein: CASSAQGAYGYTF
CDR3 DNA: TGCGCCAGCAGCGCCCAGGGGGCGTATGGCTACACCTTC

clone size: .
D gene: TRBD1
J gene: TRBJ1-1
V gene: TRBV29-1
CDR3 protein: CSVQDRGVKAFF
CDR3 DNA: TGCAGCGTCCAGGACAGGGGAGTAAAAGCTTTCTTT